The next 5 T cell receptor beta chains were all read from a single sample in a study of regulatory T cells in long-lasting Graves disease. Sample time point: newly diagnosed GD, antithyroid drugs for less than 3 months. The TCR library was prepared using RNA isolated from PBMCs. Arm-PCR of CDR3 regions and iRepertoire HTBI primers were the basis on which TCR beta libraries were built. MiXCR was run by TCRdb on the multiplex PCR reads, yielding one entry per CDR3 protein. Among roughly 500,000 distinct CDR3 sequences listed, roughly 14% were seen once. The data also belong to a second study, concerning T cells in Graves' hyperthyroidism and ophthalmopathy.

The material sequenced was peripheral blood mononuclear cells (PBMCs), taken at new diagnosis, from a patient treated with antithyroid drugs. Receptors originate from a man aged 30-40 years with Graves disease.

This clonotype appeared many times. V is TRBV6-1 and J is TRBJ1-1; D uncertain. The CDR3 extends over 14 amino acids. Germline V gene sequence: CDR1 MNHNS, CDR2 SASEGT. The V end was cut by 4 bases, the J end by 1 base, with 10 bases between. DNA for the CDR3: TGTGCCAGCAGTGGGTGGGAGAGGAACACTGAAGCTTTCTTT. This sequence encodes CASSGWERNTEAFF.

The CDR3 nucleotides read TGTGCCAGCAGTGACCTGGGGCAGGGGGCCACCGGGGAGCTGTTTTTT. This sequence encodes CASSDLGQGATGELFF. The genes are TRBV6-4 and TRBJ2-2; 8 bases are shared with TRBD1. The CDR3 sequence is 16 residues long. V shed 2 bases and J 4 bases; nucleotides not matched to a gene: 6. Germline assignment: CDR1 MRHNA and CDR2 SNTAGT.

Ten or more counts support this clonotype. Compared with germline, one end of the junction differs, possibly owing to a read error. J is TRBJ2-3 and V is TRBV5-1; D ambiguous. The CDR3 length is 12 residues. Looked up from germline, CDR1 is SGHRS and CDR2 is YFSETQ. CDR3 loop: CASSYTSDTQYF. The CDR3 coding sequence is TGTGCCAGCAGCTACACTTCGGATACGCAGTATTTT. Based on the CDR3 plus reference TRBV5-1 and TRBJ2-3, the full variable domain is KAGVTQTPRYLIKTRGQQVTLSCSPISGHRSVSWYQQTPGQGLQFLFEYFSETQRNKGNFPGRFSGRQFSNSRSEMNVSTLELGDSALYLCASSYTSDTQYFGPGTRLTVL.

The sample holds a few counts of this clonotype. The rearrangement joins TRBV18 to TRBJ1-1, with D unclear. Germline lookup yields CDR1 KGHSH and CDR2 LQKENI. This CDR3 is built from 13 residues. The V gene lost 0 bases and the J gene lost 8 bases, with 10 bases spanning the gap. CDR3 sequence reads: CASSPPVVPEAFF. The CDR3 nucleotides are TGTGCCAGCTCACCACCGGTGGTCCCAGAAGCTTTCTTT.

This rearrangement joins TRBV19 to TRBJ2-7, with a possible D match to TRBD1 (6 bases). Germline V gene data show CDR1 as LNHDA and CDR2 as SQIVND (reference sequence). The V gene lost 3 bases and the J gene lost 2 bases, with 14 bases spanning the gap. The CDR3 contains 15 residues. This CDR3 reads CASSIRDIHTYEQYF. CDR3 sequence (DNA): TGTGCCAGTAGTATCCGGGACATCCACACCTACGAGCAGTACTTC.